This TCR beta chain was captured in a study of cytomegalovirus exposure and HLA in healthy donors. Study outcomes and limitations: Highly shared variants forming one cluster were likely a sequencing artifact. Association of roughly 18,000 TCR beta sequences with HLA alleles was found at 0.05 false discovery rate in a later analysis. A previous analysis found most TCR beta V segments productive roughly 90% or roughly 30% of the time.

PCR was performed using 60 Vbeta and 13 Jbeta primers. Here immunoSEQ multiplex PCR was the method, and the copy in TCRdb shows in-frame clones only, minus some. Here the sample spans 100,000 to 120,000 clones, more than 75% being singletons. Remarks on this clone: No antigen is known for it.

The V end was cut by 2 bases, the J end by 0 bases, with 11 bases between. CDR3 length: 16 residues. Germline V gives CDR1 SGHTA, CDR2 FQGNSA. The chain is built from TRBV7-2 and TRBJ2-1, with a possible D match to TRBD2 (6 bases). The specimen was PBMCs. This receptor was taken from a man aged 35-49 years in good health and CMV-seronegative. For the CDR3, the DNA is TGTGCCAGCAGCTTATCCGCGGGGAGCTCCTACAATGAGCAGTTCTTC. Amino acids: CASSLSAGSSYNEQFF.